This T cell receptor beta chain originates from a study of cytomegalovirus exposure and HLA in healthy donors. The PCR ran on 60 Vbeta and 13 Jbeta primers. Generated by immunoSEQ multiplex PCR, the TCRdb table keeps only in-frame clones and is missing some. The profile shows over 150,000 clones, over 70% of them singletons. Germline V gene lookup returns CDR1 SGHRS and CDR2 YFSETQ. The CDR3 totals 15 residues. The J segment lost 3 bases and the V segment lost 3 bases, leaving 4 bases of the junction unmatched. Worth noting for this clone: Antigen unknown.

Study findings and constraints: The productive fraction for most TCR beta V segments was about 87% or about 30% in an earlier analysis. Among the sequence variants, a highly shared cluster was likely an artifact of sequencing. A later analysis found most CMV-associated TCR beta chains apparently HLA-restricted. Investigators reported 150 to 200 TCR beta chains as tied to cytomegalovirus.

The material sequenced was PBMCs. The chain links TRBV5-1 to TRBJ2-3; TRBD2 matches 10 bases. This clonotype was sampled from a boy aged 2 to 10 in good health and CMV-seronegative. CDR3 nucleotide sequence: TGCGCCAGCAGCTCATTAGCGGGGGGTACAGATACGCAGTATTTT. Translating gives CASSSLAGGTDTQYF.